The source of this T cell receptor beta chain is a study of OX40 agonist ivuxolimab in advanced cancers. Across the whole study: A male proportion of over 75% was recorded, with mean age around 60 years and range roughly 23 to 79. Partial responses were achieved by three patients, one with hepatocellular carcinoma and two with cutaneous melanoma. Study-wide results and limits: Fewer expanded clones were found on average in CD4+ than in CD8+ T cells. CD4+ and CD8+ T cells in blood underwent clonal expansion by week 6 at 0.1 to 3.0 mg/kg.

With regard to this clone: Its antigen remains unknown.

Assay: immunoSEQ multiplex PCR; the TCRdb copy retains only in-frame clones and omits some. The sample lists around 67,000 clones, roughly 84% occurring once. Germline values: CDR1 WNHNN, CDR2 SYGVQD (reference sequence). This CDR3 spans 16 amino acids. The trim removed 4 bases at V and 2 bases at J, leaving 7 bases unmatched. The chain employs TRBV10-1 and TRBJ2-3; 9 bases are a match to TRBD2. This TCR derives from an adult with an advanced solid tumor such as melanoma, head and neck, liver or kidney cancer. This specimen was CD4+ or CD8+ T cells sorted from blood, taken in a trial of the OX40 agonist ivuxolimab. The CDR3 loop is CASSGEAGGYTDTQYF. The CDR3 DNA follows: TGCGCCAGCAGTGGTGAAGCGGGGGGATACACAGATACGCAGTATTTT.